The 20 T cell receptor beta chains below all came from one sample that was sequenced in a study of identical twins. MiXCR was run by TCRdb on the 5' RACE reads, yielding one entry per CDR3 protein. This sample has about 530,000 distinct CDR3 sequences; roughly 15% occur once, and the top ten carry roughly 0.4%. The same data also went into a second study, on yellow fever vaccine responses in identical twins.

The specimen sequenced was CD4+ T cells sorted from blood. These receptors all come from a woman aged 18-30 years in good health.

This clonotype occurred a few times. The rearrangement links TRBV5-1 to TRBJ2-1; D is ambiguous. The CDR3 loop spans 15 amino acids. V lost 3 bases and J lost 1, with 11 bases in between. Looked up from germline, CDR1 is SGHRS and CDR2 is YFSETQ. The CDR3 DNA reads TGCGCCAGCAGCTCTGGCTACGGGTCCTACAATGAGCAGTTCTTC. Amino acid sequence: CASSSGYGSYNEQFF.

CDR3 loop: CAISDPVAGELFF. The CDR3 DNA is TGTGCCATCAGTGATCCAGTAGCCGGGGAGCTGTTTTTT. V is TRBV10-3 and J is TRBJ2-2; no reliable D call. Germline values: CDR1 ENHRY, CDR2 SYGVKD. Trimming left V 3 bases short and J 6 bases short, with 8 bases between. CDR3 length: 13 residues.

The chain is built from TRBV12-3 or TRBV12-4 and TRBJ1-1; D is unresolved. The CDR3 loop spans 14 amino acids. V lost 1 base, J lost 1 base, and 7 bases lay in between. DNA of the CDR3: TGTGCCAGCAGTTTAGTCCTGGGGAACACTGAAGCTTTCTTT. This sequence encodes CASSLVLGNTEAFF.

This clonotype was recorded a few times. This chain uses TRBV7-2 with TRBJ2-1; D may be TRBD2 (7 bases). Looked up from germline, CDR1 is SGHTA and CDR2 is FQGNSA. V lost 7 bases, J lost 9 bases, and 22 bases lay in between. The CDR3 loop spans 15 amino acids. The CDR3 nucleotides are TGTGCCAGCACCCCTTCGGGGAGGGGGAGCGGTGAGCAGTTCTTC. Amino acid sequence: CASTPSGRGSGEQFF.

This clonotype was seen only a few times. The CDR3 bases are TGCGCCAGCCATGAGGGGCAGTCCACAGATACGCAGTATTTT. It codes for CASHEGQSTDTQYF. The chain couples TRBV5-1 to TRBJ2-3; tentatively, D is TRBD1 or TRBD2 (5 bases each). Trimming shortened V by 7 bases and J by 2 bases, and 14 bases separated the two germline ends. The CDR3 loop spans 14 amino acids. Germline values: CDR1 SGHRS, CDR2 YFSETQ.

The chain uses TRBV3-1 and TRBJ1-1, with a weak D call TRBD1 (5 bases). Germline V CDR1 and CDR2: LGHDT, YNNKEL (reference sequence). CDR3 length: 15 residues. The ends were cut back, 1 base at V and 3 bases at J, with 12 bases in the middle. DNA for the CDR3: TGTGCCAGCAGCCAAGTCGGGGGTTGGTACACTGAAGCTTTCTTT. It codes for CASSQVGGWYTEAFF.

This clonotype was observed a few times. This chain links TRBV7-9 with TRBJ2-7, with D tentatively TRBD1 (5 bases). Per germline, CDR1 SEHNR and CDR2 FQNEAQ (reference sequence). The CDR3 extends over 13 amino acids. Trimming shortened V by 1 base and J by 5 bases, and 9 bases separated the two germline ends. This CDR3 reads CASSLGRDHEQYF. CDR3 sequence (DNA): TGTGCCAGCAGCTTAGGCAGGGATCACGAGCAGTACTTC.

This clonotype was recorded a few times. The chain recombines TRBV20-1 with TRBJ2-5, with D unresolved. This CDR3 has 14 residues. V lost 3 bases and J lost 0, with 11 bases in between. Germline CDR1 DFQATT, CDR2 SNEGSKA (reference sequence). The CDR3 sequence is CSASSSGYQETQYF. As DNA, the CDR3 is TGCAGTGCTAGTTCCTCTGGGTACCAAGAGACCCAGTACTTC.

This clonotype was counted between two and nine times. The chain links TRBV5-6 to TRBJ2-1; 11 bases are a match to TRBD2. The CDR3 spans 15 residues. The germline V gene encodes CDR1 SGHDT and CDR2 YYEEEE. Unmatched junction bases numbered 2, after V lost 2 bases and J lost 4 bases. CDR3 protein: CASSFIAGGYNEQFF. In DNA form, the CDR3 reads TGTGCCAGCAGCTTCATAGCGGGAGGGTACAATGAGCAGTTCTTC.

This clonotype has at least ten counts. CDR3 loop: CASSSGTSETYEQYF. CDR3 DNA sequence: TGTGCCAGCAGCTCCGGGACTAGCGAAACCTACGAGCAGTACTTC. The chain joins TRBV5-5 to TRBJ2-7; 10 positions match TRBD2. CDR1 SGHKS and CDR2 YYEKEE come from the germline V gene (reference sequence). This CDR3 comprises 15 residues. With V trimmed by 3 bases and J by 2 bases, 5 bases remained unmatched.

This chain uses TRBV6-5 with TRBJ2-5; 11 nucleotides agree with TRBD2. The V segment lost 2 bases and the J segment 1 base; nucleotides outside the gene matches: 3. This CDR3 has 16 residues. Germline V gene sequence: CDR1 MNHEY, CDR2 SVGAGI. The CDR3 is CASSYLAGGSQETQYF. The CDR3 nucleotides are TGTGCCAGCAGTTACCTAGCGGGGGGATCCCAAGAGACCCAGTACTTC.

This sequence joins TRBV2 and TRBJ2-2; a possible D gene is TRBD1 (5 bases). Looked up from germline, CDR1 is SNHLY and CDR2 is FYNNEI. With 8 bases removed from V and 1 base from J, the gap between germline ends came to 11 bases. The CDR3 consists of 14 residues. In nucleotides, the CDR3 is TGTGCCAGCTGGGGCGCTGGGAACACCGGGGAGCTGTTTTTT. It codes for CASWGAGNTGELFF.

Here the CDR3 DNA reads TGTGCCAGCAGCGTAGCTTGGGACAATTCCTACGAGCAGTACTTC. It translates to CASSVAWDNSYEQYF. The V and J genes are TRBV9 and TRBJ2-7, with TRBD1 as a possible D gene (6 bases). The CDR3 extends over 15 amino acids. Germline V gene sequence: CDR1 SGDLS, CDR2 YYNGEE. V was shortened by 0 bases and J by 1 base, with 11 bases between the two germline ends.

This clonotype has at least ten counts. V gene TRBV12-3 or TRBV12-4 combines with J gene TRBJ2-3, with D possibly called TRBD1 or TRBD2 (5 bases each). The CDR3 consists of 16 residues. V lost 2 bases, J lost 3 bases, and 15 bases lay in between. This chain's CDR3 is CASSLSRGFPTDTQYF. The CDR3, as DNA: TGTGCCAGCAGTTTATCGAGGGGCTTTCCTACAGATACGCAGTATTTT.

This clonotype was detected a few times. J is TRBJ1-6 and V is TRBV18; TRBD1 is a possible D gene (5 bases). The CDR3 extends over 15 amino acids. Germline V gives CDR1 KGHSH, CDR2 LQKENI. V was pared by 6 bases and J by 14 bases, with 23 bases between. The CDR3 spells CASSTNQGGPGTLHF. As DNA, the CDR3 is TGTGCCAGCTCCACCAATCAGGGAGGACCAGGCACCCTCCACTTT.

This clonotype was observed a handful of times. The J gene is TRBJ2-1, the V gene TRBV5-1, with 7 nucleotides matching TRBD2. Germline CDR1 SGHRS, CDR2 YFSETQ. Trimming removed 1 base from V and 0 bases from J; junction bases left unmatched: 13. This CDR3 region has 19 residues. This CDR3 reads CASSLLSSGLFSSYNEQFF. The CDR3 DNA reads TGCGCCAGCAGCTTGTTGTCTAGCGGACTCTTTAGCTCCTACAATGAGCAGTTCTTC. The full variable domain, with the rest looked up from reference TRBV5-1 and TRBJ2-1, is KAGVTQTPRYLIKTRGQQVTLSCSPISGHRSVSWYQQTPGQGLQFLFEYFSETQRNKGNFPGRFSGRQFSNSRSEMNVSTLELGDSALYLCASSLLSSGLFSSYNEQFFGPGTRLTVL.

This clonotype was recorded a few times. The V and J genes are TRBV10-3 and TRBJ1-1, with D unresolved. The germline CDR1 and CDR2 sequences are ENHRY and SYGVKD. CDR3 length: 15 amino acids. Trimming stripped 6 bases from V and 0 bases from J, with 14 bases between. CDR3 residues: CAIRETTTMNTEAFF. Written as DNA, the CDR3 is TGTGCCATCAGGGAGACAACTACTATGAACACTGAAGCTTTCTTT.

This clonotype was seen repeatedly, ten times or more. The rearrangement uses TRBV12-3 or TRBV12-4 and TRBJ1-1; TRBD1 aligns across 7 bases. The CDR3 spans 12 residues. With V trimmed by 8 bases and J by 3 bases, 3 bases remained unmatched. This chain's CDR3 is CASGRGYTEAFF. CDR3 DNA sequence: TGTGCCAGCGGCAGGGGGTACACTGAAGCTTTCTTT.

The CDR3 spells CSATERGAKNIQYF. The CDR3 DNA reads as TGCAGTGCTACCGAACGGGGCGCCAAAAACATTCAGTACTTC. The rearrangement joins TRBV20-1 to TRBJ2-4; D may correspond to TRBD1 or TRBD2 (5 bases each). Trimming took off 4 bases at V and 1 base at J, with 11 bases between the two ends. This CDR3 has 14 residues. Germline CDR1 reads DFQATT; CDR2 reads SNEGSKA (reference sequence).

The chain carries TRBV18 and TRBJ2-7, with 7 bases matching TRBD1. Per germline, CDR1 KGHSH and CDR2 LQKENI. CDR3 length: 14 amino acids. V lost 3 bases, J lost 3 bases, and 5 bases stayed unmatched. The DNA of the CDR3 is TGTGCCAGCTCACCCTTGGCAGGGGGCTACGAGCAGTACGTC. Protein: CASSPLAGGYEQYV.